Below, 20 T cell receptor beta chains from the same sample are listed, as sequenced in a study of lymphopenia after photon versus proton radiotherapy (dated by TCRdb to about 2019). Library construction relied on the immunoSEQ multiplex PCR assay. Held by TCRdb, this immuneACCESS table contains in-frame sequences only and omits some clones. Under half of the omission traces to an unresolved V gene where checked; the cause of the rest is unknown. This sample has tens of thousands of clones in its table, and around 81% of those were observed once. About 24% of the sample lies in the top ten. Source: peripheral blood, taken from a patient treated with proton-based radiotherapy. All receptors derive from a woman aged 65 to 85 with pancreatic cancer.

This chain joins TRBV19 and TRBJ1-5, with 10 positions matching TRBD1. Unmatched junction bases numbered 3, after V lost 6 bases and J lost 7 bases. Germline CDR1 is LNHDA and CDR2 is SQIVND (reference sequence). There are 13 residues in the CDR3. CDR3 region: CASRTGGEQPQHF. The CDR3 nucleotides are TGTGCCAGTAGGACAGGGGGCGAACAGCCCCAGCATTTT.

This chain connects TRBV29-1 to TRBJ1-3; D not certain. The germline V gene has CDR1 SQVTM and CDR2 ANQGSEA. The V end lost 7 bases, the J end lost 4 bases, and 8 bases lay between the germline ends. The CDR3 is made up of 11 amino acids. The CDR3 DNA reads as TGCAGCGCCCTTCTCGGAAACACCATATATTTT. This encodes CSALLGNTIYF. The full variable domain, its missing parts supplied by reference TRBV29-1 and TRBJ1-3, is SAVISQKPSRDICQRGTSLTIQCQVDSQVTMMFWYRQQPGQSLTLIATANQGSEATYESGFVIDKFPISRPNLTFSTLTVSNMSPEDSSIYLCSALLGNTIYFGEGSWLTVV.

As DNA, the CDR3 is TGCGCCAGCAGCCAAGATTACGGGGTCTGGGGGTCGGAGGTCTACGAGCAGTACTTC. Protein: CASSQDYGVWGSEVYEQYF. This chain joins TRBV4-3 and TRBJ2-7, with D perhaps given as TRBD1 or TRBD2 (5 bases each). The CDR3 covers 19 residues. The V gene lost 0 bases and the J gene lost 3 bases, with 24 bases spanning the gap. The germline CDR1 and CDR2 sequences are LGHNA and YSLEER.

The chain carries TRBV5-5 and TRBJ1-5, with D unresolved. Per germline, CDR1 SGHKS and CDR2 YYEKEE (reference sequence). The CDR3 length is 18 residues. Between the trimmed V and J ends, which lost 0 bases and 0 bases, there was a span of 16 bases. CDR3 DNA sequence: TGTGCCAGCAGCTTGGAGGATGCGGGTCAGAATAGCAATCAGCCCCAGCATTTT. Translated, it gives CASSLEDAGQNSNQPQHF.

The chain recombines TRBV5-6 with TRBJ1-3; D remains ambiguous. Germline V lookup: CDR1 SGHDT, CDR2 YYEEEE. The CDR3 extends over 14 amino acids. The V end lost 5 bases, the J end lost 7 bases, and 16 bases lay between the germline ends. The CDR3 region has the DNA TGTGCCAGCAGGCCCGGGAAAACGGGGAACACCATATATTTT. It yields the protein CASRPGKTGNTIYF.

The chain has TRBV29-1 and TRBJ1-1; TRBD1 agrees at 7 bases. CDR3 length: 12 residues. From germline, CDR1 is SQVTM and CDR2 ANQGSEA. Losses at the gene ends were 7 bases for V and 6 bases for J; bases not matched to a gene: 8. CDR3: CSGRTGVPEAFF. CDR3 DNA: TGCAGCGGCCGTACAGGGGTCCCTGAAGCTTTCTTT. The full variable domain, rest sourced from reference TRBV29-1 and TRBJ1-1, is SAVISQKPSRDICQRGTSLTIQCQVDSQVTMMFWYRQQPGQSLTLIATANQGSEATYESGFVIDKFPISRPNLTFSTLTVSNMSPEDSSIYLCSGRTGVPEAFFGQGTRLTVV.

This sequence joins TRBV20-1 and TRBJ1-2; D is undetermined. The CDR3 runs to 11 residues. CDR1 and CDR2 (germline): DFQATT, SNEGSKA (reference sequence). V was cut by 4 bases and J by 10 bases, with 13 bases left in between. As DNA, the CDR3 is TGCAGTGCTATTCCGGGCCTCGACTACACCTTC. This gives the protein CSAIPGLDYTF.

The chain recombines TRBV6-5 with TRBJ2-2; 10 positions match TRBD1. Looked up from germline, CDR1 is MNHEY and CDR2 is SVGAGI. The ends lost 6 bases at V and 6 bases at J; junction bases unmatched: 4. The CDR3 spans 14 residues. CDR3 loop: CASSRGQGAGELFF. The CDR3 DNA is TGTGCCAGCAGCCGTGGACAGGGGGCCGGGGAGCTGTTTTTT.

This clone is a singleton in its sample. The CDR3 loop reads CASTESLAGANEQFF. The CDR3 coding sequence is TGTGCCAGCACAGAATCCCTAGCGGGGGCCAATGAGCAGTTCTTC. The chain couples TRBV27 to TRBJ2-1, with 10 positions matching TRBD2. The CDR3 length is 15 residues. Germline V CDR1 and CDR2: MNHEY, SMNVEV (reference sequence). V trimming: 7 bases; J trimming: 6 bases; junction bases outside the gene matches: 9.

The chain uses TRBV27 and TRBJ2-1, with 9 nucleotides matching TRBD2. Trimming took 7 bases from V and 4 from J; bases not matched to a gene: 5. The CDR3 covers 14 residues. Germline-derived CDR1 and CDR2 are MNHEY and SMNVEV (reference sequence). The CDR3 spells CASTRLAGYNEQFF. The CDR3 region has the DNA TGTGCCAGCACCCGCCTAGCGGGGTACAATGAGCAGTTCTTC.

The rearrangement uses TRBV7-9 and TRBJ1-3, with a weak D call TRBD1 (6 bases). V dropped 5 bases and J dropped 0 bases, with 14 bases sitting between them. This CDR3 contains 16 residues. Germline V gene lookup returns CDR1 SEHNR and CDR2 FQNEAQ (reference sequence). CDR3 loop: CASSRTTGSSGNTIYF. CDR3 DNA sequence: TGTGCCAGCAGCAGGACGACAGGTTCCTCTGGAAACACCATATATTTT.

The chain joins TRBV30 to TRBJ2-5, with a possible D match to TRBD1 (6 bases). Per the germline V gene, CDR1 is GTSNPN and CDR2 is SVGIG (reference sequence). The CDR3 is 15 residues long. Trimming removed 2 bases at V and 2 bases at J, with 15 bases between. The CDR3 DNA is TGTGCCTGGAGTACTCTCGGGACACCTCAAGAGACCCAGTACTTC. Translation: CAWSTLGTPQETQYF.

Worth noting for this clone: Other nucleotide sequences in the sample specify the same CDR3. The chain couples TRBV28 to TRBJ2-5; TRBD1 matches at 11 bases. Germline-derived CDR1 and CDR2 are MDHEN and SYDVKM. After removal of 4 bases from V and 4 bases from J, the junction contained 8 bases not matched to a gene. The CDR3 is 16 amino acids. DNA of the CDR3: TGTGCCAGCAGTTCATCCGGGACAGGGGGAAGAGAGACCCAGTACTTC. As protein: CASSSSGTGGRETQYF.

The chain joins TRBV7-2 to TRBJ2-2, with TRBD1 matching over 7 bases. Germline lookup yields CDR1 SGHTA and CDR2 FQGNSA. J lost 5 bases, V lost 1 base, and 10 bases had no gene match. The CDR3 runs to 17 residues. As DNA, the CDR3 is TGTGCCAGCAGCTTAGAGATGCAGGGGGTGAGGACCGGGGAGCTGTTTTTT. It yields the protein CASSLEMQGVRTGELFF.

The chain has TRBV4-2 and TRBJ2-1; 14 nucleotides align to TRBD2. The CDR3 runs 16 residues. Germline V gives CDR1 LGHNA, CDR2 YNFKEQ. V trimming: 2 bases; J trimming: 7 bases; junction bases outside the gene matches: 4. The CDR3 DNA sequence: TGTGCCAGCAGCCAACCGGGACTAGCGGGGGTGAATGAGCAGTTCTTC. The encoded protein is CASSQPGLAGVNEQFF.

This clone was seen more than once but under ten times. The same CDR3 arises from other DNA sequences in this sample as well. J is TRBJ2-7 and V is TRBV29-1, with 11 bases aligning to TRBD1. Germline V gene sequence: CDR1 SQVTM, CDR2 ANQGSEA. The CDR3 contains 18 residues. The trim removed 7 bases at V and 0 bases at J, leaving 17 bases unmatched. CDR3 amino acids: CSAHSRGQGGRNSYEQYF. As DNA, the CDR3 is TGCAGCGCTCATAGCCGGGGACAGGGGGGTCGGAACTCCTACGAGCAGTACTTC.

The chain uses TRBV30 and TRBJ2-5, with D tentatively TRBD1 (5 bases). CDR1 GTSNPN and CDR2 SVGIG come from the germline V gene (reference sequence). The CDR3 runs 13 residues. Trimming cost V 0 bases and J 3 bases, with 8 bases left between them. The CDR3 is CAWSVGREETQYF. CDR3 coding DNA: TGTGCCTGGAGTGTCGGCAGGGAAGAGACCCAGTACTTC.

V and J are TRBV9 and TRBJ2-3; 7 bases are a match to TRBD2. This CDR3 is 16 amino acids long. V shed 0 bases, J shed 0 bases, and the junction held 4 bases outside the gene matches. CDR1 is SGDLS, CDR2 YYNGEE, per germline. CDR3 coding DNA: TGTGCCAGCAGCGTAGTACCTAGCGGAAGCACAGATACGCAGTATTTT. Translating it yields CASSVVPSGSTDTQYF.

The genes are TRBV4-1 and TRBJ2-1; no definite D call. Germline assignment: CDR1 MGHRA and CDR2 YSYEKL. Trimming stripped 5 bases from V and 4 bases from J, with 12 bases between. The CDR3 spans 14 residues. CDR3 sequence: CASSSLAPYNEQFF. The CDR3 nucleotides read TGCGCCAGCAGCTCCCTGGCCCCTTACAATGAGCAGTTCTTC.

The V and J genes are TRBV6-5 and TRBJ1-5; possible D gene TRBD1, 5 bases. The CDR3 covers 15 residues. The germline gives CDR1 MNHEY, CDR2 SVGAGI. The V end lost 6 bases, the J end lost 1 base, and 13 bases lay between the germline ends. CDR3 sequence: CASSVTGASNQPQHF. CDR3 bases: TGTGCCAGCAGCGTAACAGGAGCAAGCAATCAGCCCCAGCATTTT.